Following are 23 T cell receptor beta chains from one sample sequenced in a study of shared clonotypes between healthy human individuals. Libraries were prepared by immunoSEQ multiplex PCR; TCRdb keeps only in-frame clonotypes and omits some of them. The top ten clones hold roughly 0.13% of a sample with approximately 2.4 million clones, 95% of them seen once. Sequenced sample: naive CD4+ T cells sorted from blood. Subset denoted: CD45RA+ positively selected. The receptor set was obtained from a man between 18 and 35 years old in good health.

This chain uses TRBV28 with TRBJ2-5, with D perhaps TRBD2 (5 bases). The CDR3 runs 14 residues. V lost 3 bases and J 4 bases, leaving 12 bases between the germline ends. From germline, CDR1 is MDHEN and CDR2 SYDVKM. CDR3 in amino acids: CASSFFGDVETQYF. The CDR3 coding sequence is TGTGCCAGCAGTTTTTTCGGGGATGTAGAGACCCAGTACTTC.

In the case of this clone: This same CDR3 is encoded by further DNA sequences in the sample. This CDR3 is CASSSAGGTDTQYF. CDR3 coding DNA: TGTGCCAGCAGTTCTGCGGGGGGCACAGATACGCAGTATTTT. The V call is TRBV28, the J call TRBJ2-3; 7 bases align to TRBD2. The CDR3 totals 14 residues. Per germline, CDR1 MDHEN and CDR2 SYDVKM. V lost 4 bases, J lost 1 base, and 2 bases stayed unmatched.

Points on this clone: At one of its ends the junction is not consistent with the germline gene, which may arise from a read error. V usage is TRBV28 and J usage is TRBJ1-1; D is unclear. Germline values: CDR1 MDHEN, CDR2 SYDVKM. The CDR3 length is 12 residues. The CDR3 sequence is CASSLPRTGAFF. In DNA, the CDR3 is TGTGCCAGCAGTTTACCACGTACTGGAGCTTTCTTT.

The rearrangement links TRBV7-9 to TRBJ2-7; TRBD2 might be the D (5 bases). The CDR3 consists of 14 residues. Germline V CDR1 and CDR2: SEHNR, FQNEAQ (reference sequence). Trimming took off 5 bases at V and 3 bases at J, with 14 bases between the two ends. The CDR3 DNA reads as TGTGCCAGCAGCCCAACCCCGGGGTTCTACGAGCAGTACTTC. It codes for CASSPTPGFYEQYF.

V usage is TRBV27 and J usage is TRBJ2-3; D might be TRBD2 (5 bases). Germline V gene sequence: CDR1 MNHEY, CDR2 SMNVEV (reference sequence). The V end lost 3 bases, the J end lost 1 base, and 14 bases lay between the germline ends. The CDR3 consists of 16 residues. The chain's CDR3 is CASSFLSGVGTDTQYF. For the CDR3, the DNA is TGTGCCAGCAGTTTCTTAAGCGGAGTCGGCACAGATACGCAGTATTTT.

Only one count was recorded for this clone. J is TRBJ2-7 and V is TRBV2; D is unresolved. The germline V and J ends were trimmed by 2 bases and 1 base, with 18 bases remaining between them. This CDR3 has 17 amino acids. Germline CDR1 reads SNHLY; CDR2 reads FYNNEI. The CDR3 DNA reads as TGTGCCAGCAGTGAAACGGTTTTGGGCAGCCCTTCCTACGAGCAGTACTTC. Encoded protein: CASSETVLGSPSYEQYF.

The V and J genes are TRBV9 and TRBJ2-3, with 13 bases aligning to TRBD2. Germline values: CDR1 SGDLS, CDR2 YYNGEE. This CDR3 has 17 residues. The V gene end was trimmed by 3 bases and the J gene end by 0 bases; junction bases not matched to a gene: 4. The CDR3 loop is CASSEGLAGVSTDTQYF. The CDR3 region has the DNA TGTGCCAGCAGCGAAGGACTAGCGGGAGTGAGCACAGATACGCAGTATTTT.

A note on this clone: The same CDR3 is also encoded by other DNA sequences in this sample. This chain links TRBV4-3 with TRBJ2-1; no firm D call. Looked up from germline, CDR1 is LGHNA and CDR2 is YSLEER. The CDR3 length is 15 residues. Trimming removed 1 base at V and 0 bases at J, with 7 bases between. Here the CDR3 DNA reads TGCGCCAGCAGCCAAGGTCAGGCCTCCTACAATGAGCAGTTCTTC. It yields the protein CASSQGQASYNEQFF.

This clone has only one observation. The chain recombines TRBV4-1 with TRBJ1-4, with unresolved D. Trimming left V 8 bases short and J 4 bases short, with 26 bases between. Germline V gives CDR1 MGHRA, CDR2 YSYEKL. CDR3 size: 18 residues. The CDR3 spells CASGPRSFYRPHNEKLFF. DNA of the CDR3: TGCGCCAGCGGGCCGAGAAGCTTTTATAGACCGCATAATGAAAAACTGTTTTTT.

The chain joins TRBV2 to TRBJ1-4; a possible D gene is TRBD1 (5 bases). CDR1 and CDR2 (germline): SNHLY, FYNNEI. Trimming stripped 4 bases from V and 5 bases from J, with 14 bases between. The CDR3 contains 15 residues. The CDR3 nucleotides are TGTGCCAGCAGTGGGGGTTGGGGCACGAATGAAAAACTGTTTTTT. This gives the protein CASSGGWGTNEKLFF.

This sequence joins TRBV7-2 and TRBJ2-3; 8 nucleotides line up with TRBD2. Per the germline V gene, CDR1 is SGHTA and CDR2 is FQGNSA. V was pared by 3 bases and J by 0 bases, with 2 bases of the junction left unmatched. The CDR3 length is 15 residues. This CDR3 reads CASSLKRESTDTQYF. The CDR3 DNA is TGTGCCAGCAGCTTGAAGCGGGAGAGCACAGATACGCAGTATTTT.

The CDR3: CASSSQDTQYF. The CDR3 nucleotides read TGTGCCAGCAGTTCCCAGGATACGCAGTATTTT. The chain has TRBV28 and TRBJ2-3; D unclear. The CDR3 runs 11 residues. Germline V lookup: CDR1 MDHEN, CDR2 SYDVKM. V gave up 4 bases and J gave up 6 bases, with 5 bases separating them.

The chain combines TRBV19 with TRBJ1-3, with TRBD1 identical over 9 bases. Trimming cost V 5 bases and J 1 base; bases outside gene matches: 3. Germline CDR1 is LNHDA and CDR2 is SQIVND (reference sequence). There are 15 residues in the CDR3. The CDR3 DNA sequence: TGTGCCAGTAGTCTCGACAGGGGGTCTGGAAACACCATATATTTT. It translates to CASSLDRGSGNTIYF.

V gene TRBV9 combines with J gene TRBJ2-3, with 10 bases fitting TRBD2. The germline gives CDR1 SGDLS, CDR2 YYNGEE. The CDR3 is made up of 16 amino acids. V shed 0 bases and J 5 bases; nucleotides not matched to a gene: 6. The CDR3 spells CASSVDGLAGVDTQYF. The CDR3 DNA reads TGTGCCAGCAGCGTAGACGGCCTAGCGGGGGTAGATACGCAGTATTTT.

The rearrangement joins TRBV6-6 to TRBJ2-2, with 7 bases aligning to TRBD1. The CDR3 is 16 amino acids. Unmatched junction bases numbered 10, after V lost 3 bases and J lost 6 bases. The germline V gene has CDR1 MNHNY and CDR2 SVGAGI (reference sequence). The DNA for the CDR3 is TGTGCCAGCAGTTATGACAGGGCAAGATCGGCCGGGGAGCTGTTTTTT. The encoded protein is CASSYDRARSAGELFF.

CDR3 bases: TGTGCCTGGAGTGTACTGAAAGGGCTCGGCTACACCTTC. Protein: CAWSVLKGLGYTF. V is TRBV30 and J is TRBJ1-2; no clear D. The germline V and J ends were trimmed by 0 bases and 8 bases, with 13 bases remaining between them. Per germline, CDR1 GTSNPN and CDR2 SVGIG (reference sequence). This CDR3 comprises 13 residues.

The rearrangement uses TRBV5-4 and TRBJ2-7, with 8 positions matching TRBD1. Trimming cost V 3 bases and J 4 bases; bases outside gene matches: 3. CDR3 length: 13 residues. Germline V gene lookup returns CDR1 SGHNT and CDR2 YYREEE (reference sequence). The CDR3 loop reads CASSSGQEYEQYF. The CDR3 region has the DNA TGTGCCAGCAGCTCGGGACAGGAGTACGAGCAGTACTTC.

The chain combines TRBV19 with TRBJ1-5; 7 nucleotides line up with TRBD1. CDR1 LNHDA and CDR2 SQIVND come from the germline V gene (reference sequence). The CDR3 is 15 amino acids. Trimming cost V 5 bases and J 6 bases; bases outside gene matches: 10. This CDR3 reads CASSRGKGAGQPQHF. The CDR3 region has the DNA TGTGCCAGTAGTCGGGGTAAGGGGGCTGGTCAGCCCCAGCATTTT.

CDR3 sequence reads: CASSFSGVTGELFF. CDR3 DNA sequence: TGTGCCAGCAGTTTTAGCGGGGTTACCGGGGAGCTGTTTTTT. The rearrangement joins TRBV27 to TRBJ2-2, with 8 bases matching TRBD2. With 3 bases clipped from V and 5 bases from J, the junction kept 2 bases outside the gene matches. Germline CDR1 MNHEY, CDR2 SMNVEV (reference sequence). There are 14 residues in the CDR3.

This chain connects TRBV29-1 to TRBJ1-1; D not certain. The germline CDR1 and CDR2 sequences are SQVTM and ANQGSEA. Trimming shortened V by 7 bases and J by 3 bases, and 9 bases separated the two germline ends. The CDR3 is 11 amino acids. The DNA of the CDR3 is TGCAGCGCCTCCCTCGACACTGAAGCTTTCTTT. Residues: CSASLDTEAFF.

The gene calls are TRBV4-1 and TRBJ2-3, with a possible D match to TRBD1 (5 bases). V lost 0 bases to trimming and J lost 3 bases, with 13 bases between them. Germline V gene lookup returns CDR1 MGHRA and CDR2 YSYEKL. The CDR3 length is 16 residues. Here the CDR3 DNA reads TGCGCCAGCAGCCAAGAGGGCTGGGGCACTACAGATACGCAGTATTTT. Protein sequence: CASSQEGWGTTDTQYF.

The rearrangement joins TRBV7-9 to TRBJ1-6; 7 positions match TRBD1. This CDR3 spans 14 amino acids. CDR1 and CDR2 (germline): SEHNR, FQNEAQ (reference sequence). The J segment lost 10 bases and the V segment lost 6 bases, leaving 9 bases of the junction unmatched. CDR3 DNA: TGTGCCAGCAGTCTTGGACAGGAGGGATCACCCCTCCACTTT. This translates into CASSLGQEGSPLHF.

The chain employs TRBV2 and TRBJ2-3, with D tentatively TRBD2 (6 bases). V lost 5 bases, J lost 0 bases, and 15 bases lay in between. This CDR3 is built from 16 residues. The germline CDR1 and CDR2 sequences are SNHLY and FYNNEI. For the CDR3, the DNA is TGTGCCAGCAGTTGGACTACCTACACGAGCACAGATACGCAGTATTTT. Translated, it gives CASSWTTYTSTDTQYF.